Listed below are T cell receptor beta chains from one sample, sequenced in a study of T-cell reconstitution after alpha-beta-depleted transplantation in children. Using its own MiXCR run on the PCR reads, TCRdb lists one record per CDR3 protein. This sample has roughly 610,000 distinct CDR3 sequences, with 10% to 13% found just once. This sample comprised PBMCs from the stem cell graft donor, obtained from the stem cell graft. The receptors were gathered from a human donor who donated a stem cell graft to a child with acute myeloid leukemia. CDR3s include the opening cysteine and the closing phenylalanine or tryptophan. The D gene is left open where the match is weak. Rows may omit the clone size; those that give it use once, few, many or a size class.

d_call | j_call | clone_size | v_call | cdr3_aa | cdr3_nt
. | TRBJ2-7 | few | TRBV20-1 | CSAKEYEQYF | TGCAGTGCTAAGGAGTACGAGCAGTACTTC
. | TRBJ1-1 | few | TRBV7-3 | CASSSSWITEAFF | TGTGCCAGCAGCTCCTCCTGGATCACTGAAGCTTTCTTT
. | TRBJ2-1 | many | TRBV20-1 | CSAARAAPSYNEQFF | TGCAGTGCTGCCCGAGCGGCCCCCTCCTACAATGAGCAGTTCTTC
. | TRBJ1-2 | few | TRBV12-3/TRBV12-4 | CASSPAGAPGYTF | TGTGCCAGCAGCCCCGCGGGGGCACCTGGCTACACCTTC
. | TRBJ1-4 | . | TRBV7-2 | CASSLAGSGNEKLFF | TGTGCCAGCAGCCTCGCAGGGTCTGGGAATGAAAAACTGTTTTTT
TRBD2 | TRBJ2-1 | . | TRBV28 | CASRGSGFYNEQFF | TGTGCCAGCAGGGGTAGCGGGTTCTACAATGAGCAGTTCTTC
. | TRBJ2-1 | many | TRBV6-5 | CASSYSSGGLSNNEQFF | TGTGCCAGCAGTTACTCGTCCGGGGGACTTAGTAACAATGAGCAGTTCTTC
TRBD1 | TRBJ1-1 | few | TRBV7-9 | CASSPGGAGGTEAFF | TGTGCCAGCAGCCCAGGGGGGGCAGGTGGCACTGAAGCTTTCTTT
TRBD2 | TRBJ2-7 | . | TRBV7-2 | CASSLASLAGVGEQYF | TGTGCCAGCAGCTTAGCCTCACTAGCGGGAGTGGGAGAGCAGTACTTC
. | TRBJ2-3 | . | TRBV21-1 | CASSKVGAGGPNTQYF | TGTGCCAGCAGCAAGGTGGGAGCGGGAGGCCCCAATACGCAGTATTTT
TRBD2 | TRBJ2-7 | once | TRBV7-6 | CASSLAERGGQGQYF | TGTGCCAGCAGCTTAGCGGAGCGGGGCGGGCAGGGGCAGTACTTC
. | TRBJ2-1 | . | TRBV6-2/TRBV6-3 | CASSYLGGTYNEQFF | TGTGCCAGCAGTTACCTAGGCGGGACCTACAATGAGCAGTTCTTC
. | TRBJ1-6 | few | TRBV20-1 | CSARDSNSPLHF | TGCAGTGCTAGAGACTCTAATTCACCCCTCCACTTT
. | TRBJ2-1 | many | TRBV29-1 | CSVLQADDYNEQFF | TGCAGCGTACTCCAGGCGGACGATTACAATGAGCAGTTCTTC
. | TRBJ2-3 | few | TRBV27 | CASSTRWGLTSTDTQYF | TGTGCCAGCAGTACTCGGTGGGGCCTTACTAGCACAGATACGCAGTATTTT
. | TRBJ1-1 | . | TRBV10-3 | CAIRGGRDTEAFF | TGTGCCATCAGAGGAGGACGGGACACTGAAGCTTTCTTT
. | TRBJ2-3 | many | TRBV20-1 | CSARDPKHPDPADTQYF | TGCAGTGCTAGAGATCCAAAGCACCCGGACCCGGCAGATACGCAGTATTTT
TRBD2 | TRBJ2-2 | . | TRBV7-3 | CASRPGGTRTGELFF | TGTGCCAGCCGCCCGGGGGGGACTCGCACCGGGGAGCTGTTTTTT
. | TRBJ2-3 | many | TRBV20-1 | CSAPGGDTQYF | TGCAGTGCCCCGGGCGGAGATACGCAGTATTTT
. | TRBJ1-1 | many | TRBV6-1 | CASSPGTASIDTEAFF | TGTGCCAGCAGTCCGGGGACGGCTTCTATAGACACTGAAGCTTTCTTT
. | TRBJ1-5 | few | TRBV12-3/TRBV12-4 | CASSFAANQPQHF | TGTGCCAGCAGTTTCGCAGCAAATCAGCCCCAGCATTTT
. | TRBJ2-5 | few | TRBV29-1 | CSARWSVQETQYF | TGCAGCGCTAGATGGTCGGTACAAGAGACCCAGTACTTC
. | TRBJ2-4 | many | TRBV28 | CASSLNTGTTRRNIQYF | TGTGCCAGCAGTTTAAATACCGGGACCACACGGAGGAACATTCAGTACTTC
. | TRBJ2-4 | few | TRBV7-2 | CASSLAIAKNIQYF | TGTGCCAGCAGCTTAGCAATAGCCAAAAACATTCAGTACTTC
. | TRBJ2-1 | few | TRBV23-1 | CASGDSNNEQFF | TGCGCCAGCGGGGACTCTAACAATGAGCAGTTCTTC
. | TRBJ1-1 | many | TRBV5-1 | CASSLSISDTEAFF | TGCGCCAGCAGCTTGAGTATCTCAGACACTGAAGCTTTCTTT
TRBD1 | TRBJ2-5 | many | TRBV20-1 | CSAGGTGKETQYF | TGCAGTGCGGGTGGGACAGGGAAAGAGACCCAGTACTTC
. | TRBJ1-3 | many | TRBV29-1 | CSVGREQGNPGSGNTIYF | TGCAGCGTAGGTCGGGAGCAGGGGAATCCCGGCTCTGGAAACACCATATATTTT
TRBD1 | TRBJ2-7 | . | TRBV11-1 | CASSPGQGFNEQYF | TGTGCCAGCAGCCCGGGACAGGGGTTCAACGAGCAGTACTTC
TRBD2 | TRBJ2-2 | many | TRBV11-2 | CASSVGPSGRPGELFF | TGTGCCAGCAGCGTGGGGCCTAGCGGGAGGCCCGGGGAGCTGTTTTTT
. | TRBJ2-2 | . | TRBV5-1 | CASSLARTGNTGELFF | TGCGCCAGCAGCTTGGCCCGTACTGGGAACACCGGGGAGCTGTTTTTT
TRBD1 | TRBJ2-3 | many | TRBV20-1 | CSARITTGAHTQYF | TGCAGTGCTAGAATAACTACAGGGGCCCATACGCAGTATTTT
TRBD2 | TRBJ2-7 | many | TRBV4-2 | CASSLGTSGAYEQYF | TGTGCCAGCAGCCTCGGGACTAGCGGAGCCTACGAGCAGTACTTC
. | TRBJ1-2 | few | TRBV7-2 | CASSPDQNYGYTF | TGTGCCAGCAGCCCGGATCAGAACTATGGCTACACCTTC
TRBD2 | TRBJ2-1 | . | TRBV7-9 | CASSSAGGLALHNEQFF | TGTGCCAGCAGCTCCGCCGGGGGACTAGCACTTCACAATGAGCAGTTCTTC
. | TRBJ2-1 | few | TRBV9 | CASSTPRGEQFF | TGTGCCAGCAGCACCCCCCGGGGGGAGCAGTTCTTC
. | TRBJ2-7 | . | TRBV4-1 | CASSHLLGAYEQYF | TGCGCCAGCAGCCACCTACTAGGGGCCTACGAGCAGTACTTC
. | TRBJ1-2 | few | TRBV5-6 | CASSLQGPQGYTF | TGTGCCAGCAGCTTGCAGGGCCCCCAGGGCTACACCTTC
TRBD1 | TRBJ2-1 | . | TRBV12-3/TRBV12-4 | CASSGQGFSYNEQFF | TGTGCCAGCAGTGGACAGGGTTTTTCCTACAATGAGCAGTTCTTC
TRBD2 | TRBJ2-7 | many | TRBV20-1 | CSARDRRLAAYEQYF | TGCAGTGCTAGAGATCGGCGACTAGCGGCCTACGAGCAGTACTTC
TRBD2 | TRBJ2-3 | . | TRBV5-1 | CASSPREREEWDTQYF | TGCGCCAGCAGCCCTCGTGAGCGGGAGGAATGGGATACGCAGTATTTT
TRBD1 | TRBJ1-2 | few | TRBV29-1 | CSVQGAYGYTF | TGCAGCGTCCAGGGGGCCTATGGCTACACCTTC
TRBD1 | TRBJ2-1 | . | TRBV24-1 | CATSDPRPGQGTQPFNEQFF | TGTGCCACCAGTGACCCTAGACCGGGACAGGGGACCCAACCTTTCAATGAGCAGTTCTTC
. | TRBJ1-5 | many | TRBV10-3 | CAISEGGNDNQPQHF | TGTGCCATCAGTGAAGGAGGGAATGACAATCAGCCCCAGCATTTT
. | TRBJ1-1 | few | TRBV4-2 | CASGPGLLGTEAFF | TGTGCCAGCGGCCCTGGGCTCCTCGGGACTGAAGCTTTCTTT
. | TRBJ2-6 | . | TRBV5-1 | CASTSVGGSGANVLTF | TGCGCCAGCACCTCAGTGGGGGGATCTGGGGCCAACGTCCTGACTTTC
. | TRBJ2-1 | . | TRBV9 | CASSPQGGATGSIKQFF | TGTGCCAGCAGCCCCCAGGGGGGGGCGACTGGCTCAATAAAGCAGTTCTTC
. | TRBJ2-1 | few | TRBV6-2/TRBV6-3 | CASSPSQGRPGVNEQFF | TGTGCCAGCAGCCCTTCGCAGGGGCGACCAGGGGTCAATGAGCAGTTCTTC
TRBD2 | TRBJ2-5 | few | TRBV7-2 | CASSFGLAGPQETQYF | TGTGCCAGCAGTTTTGGACTAGCGGGACCACAAGAGACCCAGTACTTC
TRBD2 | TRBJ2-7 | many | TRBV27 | CASGIYRTSGAYEQYF | TGTGCCAGTGGTATCTACCGGACTAGCGGTGCCTACGAGCAGTACTTC
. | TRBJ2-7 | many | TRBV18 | CASSPSSGFLNPYF | TGTGCCAGCTCACCCTCCTCGGGCTTCCTAAATCCATACTTC
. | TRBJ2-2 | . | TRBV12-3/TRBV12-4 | CASQLGTGELFF | TGTGCCAGCCAGTTAGGGACCGGGGAGCTGTTTTTT
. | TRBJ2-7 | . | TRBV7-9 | CASTLNRVGTYEQYF | TGTGCCAGCACCCTTAATAGGGTCGGCACCTACGAGCAGTACTTC
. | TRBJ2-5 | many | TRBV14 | CASSQTLQGTGETQYF | TGTGCCAGCAGCCAGACCTTGCAGGGTACGGGAGAGACCCAGTACTTC
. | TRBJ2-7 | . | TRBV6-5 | CASSYGQVISYEQYF | TGTGCCAGCAGTTATGGGCAGGTGATCTCCTACGAGCAGTACTTC
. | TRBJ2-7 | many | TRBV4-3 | CASSQRRDAPEQYF | TGCGCCAGCAGCCAAAGGCGGGACGCTCCCGAGCAGTACTTC
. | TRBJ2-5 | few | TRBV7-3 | CASSQAARGTQYF | TGTGCCAGCAGCCAGGCAGCTCGAGGGACCCAGTACTTC